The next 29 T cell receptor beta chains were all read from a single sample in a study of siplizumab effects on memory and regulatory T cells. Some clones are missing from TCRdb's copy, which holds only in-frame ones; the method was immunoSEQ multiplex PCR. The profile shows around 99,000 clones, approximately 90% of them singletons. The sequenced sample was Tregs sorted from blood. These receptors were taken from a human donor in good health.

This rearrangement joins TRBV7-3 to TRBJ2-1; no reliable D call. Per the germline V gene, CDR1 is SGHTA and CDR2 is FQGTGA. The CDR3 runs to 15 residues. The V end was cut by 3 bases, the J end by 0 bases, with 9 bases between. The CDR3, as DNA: TGTGCCAGCAGCTTTAGTTCAAACTCCTACAATGAGCAGTTCTTC. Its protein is CASSFSSNSYNEQFF.

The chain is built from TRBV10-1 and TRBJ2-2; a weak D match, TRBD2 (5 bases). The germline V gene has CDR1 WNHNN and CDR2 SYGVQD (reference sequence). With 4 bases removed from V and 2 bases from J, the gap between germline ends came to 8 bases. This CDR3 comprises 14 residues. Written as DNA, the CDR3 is TGCGCCAGCAGTGCAGGACTTAACACCGGGGAGCTGTTTTTT. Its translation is CASSAGLNTGELFF.

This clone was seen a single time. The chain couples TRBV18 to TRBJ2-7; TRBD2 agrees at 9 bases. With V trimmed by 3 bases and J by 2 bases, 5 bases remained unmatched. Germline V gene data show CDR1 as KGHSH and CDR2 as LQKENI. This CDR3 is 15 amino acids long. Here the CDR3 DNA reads TGTGCCAGCTCACCCCCGACTAGCGGTACCTACGAGCAGTACTTC. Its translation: CASSPPTSGTYEQYF.

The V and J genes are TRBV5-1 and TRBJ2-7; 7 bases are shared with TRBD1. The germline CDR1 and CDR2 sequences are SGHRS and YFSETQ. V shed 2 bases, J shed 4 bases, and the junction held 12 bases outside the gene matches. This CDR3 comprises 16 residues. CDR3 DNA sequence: TGCGCCAGCAGCTTACAACCGGGACAGAAGGTGTACGAGCAGTACTTC. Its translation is CASSLQPGQKVYEQYF.

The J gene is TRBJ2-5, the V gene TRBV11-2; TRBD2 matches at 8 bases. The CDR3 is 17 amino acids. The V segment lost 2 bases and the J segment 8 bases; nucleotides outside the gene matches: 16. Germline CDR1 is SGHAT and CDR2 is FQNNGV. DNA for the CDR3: TGTGCCAGCAGCTTATATGAAGCGGGGGACCCCAGGGGAACCCAGTACTTC. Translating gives CASSLYEAGDPRGTQYF.

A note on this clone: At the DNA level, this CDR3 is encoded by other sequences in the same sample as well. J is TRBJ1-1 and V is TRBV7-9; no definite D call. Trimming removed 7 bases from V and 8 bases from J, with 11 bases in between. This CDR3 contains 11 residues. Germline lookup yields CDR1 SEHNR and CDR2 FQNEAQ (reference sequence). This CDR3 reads CASTRTGEAFF. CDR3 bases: TGTGCCAGCACCAGGACTGGAGAAGCTTTCTTT.

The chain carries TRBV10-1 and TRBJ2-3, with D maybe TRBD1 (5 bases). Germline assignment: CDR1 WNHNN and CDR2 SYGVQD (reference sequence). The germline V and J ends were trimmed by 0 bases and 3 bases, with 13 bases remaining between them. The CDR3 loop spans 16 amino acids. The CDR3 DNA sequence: TGCGCCAGCAGTGAGTCAGGCAGGGCGAAGACAGATACGCAGTATTTT. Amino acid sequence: CASSESGRAKTDTQYF.

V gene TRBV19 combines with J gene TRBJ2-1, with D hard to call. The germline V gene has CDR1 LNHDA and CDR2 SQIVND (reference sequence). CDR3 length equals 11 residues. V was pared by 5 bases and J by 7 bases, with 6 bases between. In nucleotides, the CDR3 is TGTGCCAGTAGTCGGGTTAATGAGCAGTTCTTC. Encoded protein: CASSRVNEQFF.

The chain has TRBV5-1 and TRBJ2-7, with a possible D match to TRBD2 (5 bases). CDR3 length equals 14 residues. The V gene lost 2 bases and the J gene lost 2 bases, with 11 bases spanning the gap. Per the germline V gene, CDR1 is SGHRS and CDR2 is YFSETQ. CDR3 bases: TGCGCCAGCAGCTTCGCTAGCAGAACCTACGAGCAGTACTTC. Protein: CASSFASRTYEQYF. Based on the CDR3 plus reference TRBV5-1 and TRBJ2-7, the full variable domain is KAGVTQTPRYLIKTRGQQVTLSCSPISGHRSVSWYQQTPGQGLQFLFEYFSETQRNKGNFPGRFSGRQFSNSRSEMNVSTLELGDSALYLCASSFASRTYEQYFGPGTRLTVT.

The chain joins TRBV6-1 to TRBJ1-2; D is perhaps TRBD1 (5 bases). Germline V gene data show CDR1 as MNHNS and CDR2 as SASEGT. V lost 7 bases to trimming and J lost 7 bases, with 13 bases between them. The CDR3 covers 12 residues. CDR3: CASKGRVTGYTF. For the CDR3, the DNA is TGTGCCAGCAAGGGGAGGGTGACTGGCTACACCTTC.

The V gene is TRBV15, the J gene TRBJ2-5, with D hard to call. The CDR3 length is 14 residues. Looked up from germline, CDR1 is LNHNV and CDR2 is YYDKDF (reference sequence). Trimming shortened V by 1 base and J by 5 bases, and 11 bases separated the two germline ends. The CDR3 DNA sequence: TGTGCCACCAGCAGAGGTCAACGTTGGGAGACCCAGTACTTC. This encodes CATSRGQRWETQYF.

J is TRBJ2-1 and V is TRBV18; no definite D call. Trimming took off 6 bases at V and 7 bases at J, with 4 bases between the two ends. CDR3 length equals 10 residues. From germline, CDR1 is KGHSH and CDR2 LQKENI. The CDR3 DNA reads TGTGCCAGCTCCATTAATGAGCAGTTCTTC. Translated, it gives CASSINEQFF. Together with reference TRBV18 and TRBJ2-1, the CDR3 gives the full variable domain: NAGVMQNPRHLVRRRGQEARLRCSPMKGHSHVYWYRQLPEEGLKFMVYLQKENIIDESGMPKERFSAEFPKEGPSILRIQQVVRGDSAAYFCASSINEQFFGPGTRLTVL.

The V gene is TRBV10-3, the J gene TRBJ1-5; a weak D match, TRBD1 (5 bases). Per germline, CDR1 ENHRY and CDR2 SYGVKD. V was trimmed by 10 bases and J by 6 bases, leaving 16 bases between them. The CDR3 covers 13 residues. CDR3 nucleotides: TGTGCCACACAACAGGTTTTGGGTCAGCCCCAGCATTTT. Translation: CATQQVLGQPQHF.

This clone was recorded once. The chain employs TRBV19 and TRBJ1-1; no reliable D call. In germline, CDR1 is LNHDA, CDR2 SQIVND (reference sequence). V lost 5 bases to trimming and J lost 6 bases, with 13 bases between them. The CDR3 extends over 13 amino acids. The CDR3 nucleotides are TGTGCCAGTAGTCCATTCGGGGTCTCTGAAGCTTTCTTT. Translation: CASSPFGVSEAFF.

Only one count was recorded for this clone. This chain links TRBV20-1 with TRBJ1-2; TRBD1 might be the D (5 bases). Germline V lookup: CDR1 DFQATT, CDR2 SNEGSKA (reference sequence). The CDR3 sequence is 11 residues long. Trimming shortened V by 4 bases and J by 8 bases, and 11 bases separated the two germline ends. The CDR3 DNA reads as TGCAGTGCTACACAATGGGACGGCTACACCTTC. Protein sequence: CSATQWDGYTF.

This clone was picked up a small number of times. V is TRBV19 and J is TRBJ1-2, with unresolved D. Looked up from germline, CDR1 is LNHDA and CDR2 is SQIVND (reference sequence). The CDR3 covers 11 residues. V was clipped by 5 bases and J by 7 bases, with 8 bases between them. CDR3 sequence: CASSDFGGYTF. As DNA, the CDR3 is TGTGCCAGTAGTGATTTTGGTGGCTACACCTTC.

CDR3 nucleotide sequence: TGCGCCAGCAGCTCCGGGACTAGGCTGGCGGAGACCCAGTACTTC. It specifies CASSSGTRLAETQYF. The chain carries TRBV5-1 and TRBJ2-5, with 8 bases identical to TRBD2. CDR1 and CDR2 from the germline V gene are SGHRS and YFSETQ. V was clipped by 3 bases and J by 5 bases; unmatched bases: 9. CDR3 length: 15 residues.

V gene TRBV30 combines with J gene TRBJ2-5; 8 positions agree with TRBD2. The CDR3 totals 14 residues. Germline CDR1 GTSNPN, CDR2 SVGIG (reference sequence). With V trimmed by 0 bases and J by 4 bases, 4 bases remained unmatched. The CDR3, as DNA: TGTGCCTGGAGTGTACTAGCGGTGTCAGAGACCCAGTACTTC. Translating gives CAWSVLAVSETQYF.

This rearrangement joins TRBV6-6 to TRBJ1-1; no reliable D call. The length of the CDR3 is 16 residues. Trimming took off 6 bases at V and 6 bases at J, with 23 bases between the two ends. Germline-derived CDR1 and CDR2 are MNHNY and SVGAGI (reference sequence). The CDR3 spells CASSHGARLLNAEAFF. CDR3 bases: TGTGCCAGCAGCCACGGTGCCCGGTTGCTTAATGCTGAAGCTTTCTTT.

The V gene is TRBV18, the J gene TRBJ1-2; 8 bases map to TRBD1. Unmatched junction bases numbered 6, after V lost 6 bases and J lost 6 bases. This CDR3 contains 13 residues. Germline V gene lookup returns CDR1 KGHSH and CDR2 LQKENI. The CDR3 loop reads CASSKTGANGYTF. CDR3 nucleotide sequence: TGTGCCAGCTCGAAGACAGGGGCTAATGGCTACACCTTC.

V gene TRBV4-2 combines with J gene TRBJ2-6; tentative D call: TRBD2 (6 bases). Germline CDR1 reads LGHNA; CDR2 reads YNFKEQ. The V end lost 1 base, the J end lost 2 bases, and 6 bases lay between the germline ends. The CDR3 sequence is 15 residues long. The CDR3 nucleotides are TGTGCCAGCAGCCAAGGCGGGGCTGGGGCCAACGTCCTGACTTTC. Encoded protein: CASSQGGAGANVLTF.

The CDR3 sequence is CASRGAAYGYTF. DNA of the CDR3: TGTGCCAGTCGGGGGGCGGCCTATGGCTACACCTTC. The chain employs TRBV19 and TRBJ1-2, with D maybe TRBD1 (6 bases). Germline CDR1 LNHDA, CDR2 SQIVND (reference sequence). The ends were cut back, 8 bases at V and 4 bases at J, with 11 bases in the middle. The CDR3 is 12 residues long. The full variable domain, in which reference TRBV19 and TRBJ1-2 provide the parts outside the CDR3, is DGGITQSPKYLFRKEGQNVTLSCEQNLNHDAMYWYRQDPGQGLRLIYYSQIVNDFQKGDIAEGYSVSREKKESFPLTVTSAQKNPTAFYLCASRGAAYGYTFGSGTRLTVV.

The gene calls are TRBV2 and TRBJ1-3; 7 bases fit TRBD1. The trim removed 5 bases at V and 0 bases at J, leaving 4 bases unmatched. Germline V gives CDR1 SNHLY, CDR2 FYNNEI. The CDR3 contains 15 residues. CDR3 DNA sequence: TGTGCCAGCAGTTTACAGGGGCTCTCTGGAAACACCATATATTTT. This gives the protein CASSLQGLSGNTIYF. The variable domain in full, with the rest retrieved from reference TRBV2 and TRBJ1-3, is EPEVTQTPSHQVTQMGQEVILRCVPISNHLYFYWYRQILGQKVEFLVSFYNNEISEKSEIFDDQFSVERPDGSNFTLKIRSTKLEDSAMYFCASSLQGLSGNTIYFGEGSWLTVV.

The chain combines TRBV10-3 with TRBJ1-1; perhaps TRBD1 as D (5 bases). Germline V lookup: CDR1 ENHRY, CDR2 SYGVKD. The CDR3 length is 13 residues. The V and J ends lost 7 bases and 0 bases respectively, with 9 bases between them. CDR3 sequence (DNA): TGTGCCATCAATGGGGGACTGAACACTGAAGCTTTCTTT. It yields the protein CAINGGLNTEAFF.

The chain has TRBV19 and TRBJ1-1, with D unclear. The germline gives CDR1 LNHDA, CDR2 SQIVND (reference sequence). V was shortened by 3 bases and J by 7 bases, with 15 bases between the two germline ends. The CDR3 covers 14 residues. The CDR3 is CASSILTSWGEAFF. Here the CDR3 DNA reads TGTGCCAGTAGTATCCTAACCAGCTGGGGTGAAGCTTTCTTT.

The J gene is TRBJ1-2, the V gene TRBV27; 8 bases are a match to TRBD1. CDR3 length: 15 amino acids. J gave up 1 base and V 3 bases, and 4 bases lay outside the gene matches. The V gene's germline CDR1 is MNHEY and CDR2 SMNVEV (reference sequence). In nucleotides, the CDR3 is TGTGCCAGCAGTTTCCGGGACAGGCTTAACTATGGCTACACCTTC. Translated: CASSFRDRLNYGYTF.

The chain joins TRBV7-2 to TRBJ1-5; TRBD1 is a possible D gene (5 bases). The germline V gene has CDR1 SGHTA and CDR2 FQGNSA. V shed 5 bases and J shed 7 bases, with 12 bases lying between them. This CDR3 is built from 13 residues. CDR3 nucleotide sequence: TGTGCCAGCAGCACCCAGGGTAGGCAGCCCCAGCATTTT. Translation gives CASSTQGRQPQHF.

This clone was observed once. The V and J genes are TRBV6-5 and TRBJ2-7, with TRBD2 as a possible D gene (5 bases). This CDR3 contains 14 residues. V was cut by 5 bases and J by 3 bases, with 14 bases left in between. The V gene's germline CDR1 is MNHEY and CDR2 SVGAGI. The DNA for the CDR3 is TGTGCCAGCAGTGAGAACCCGGGAAACTACGAGCAGTACTTC. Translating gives CASSENPGNYEQYF.

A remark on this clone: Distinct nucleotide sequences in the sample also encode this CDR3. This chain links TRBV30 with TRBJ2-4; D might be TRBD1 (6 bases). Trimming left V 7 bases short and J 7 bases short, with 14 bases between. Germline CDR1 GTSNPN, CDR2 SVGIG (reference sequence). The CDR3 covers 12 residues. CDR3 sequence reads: CASHRVGNIQYF. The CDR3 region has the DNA TGTGCCTCACACAGGGTTGGCAACATTCAGTACTTC.